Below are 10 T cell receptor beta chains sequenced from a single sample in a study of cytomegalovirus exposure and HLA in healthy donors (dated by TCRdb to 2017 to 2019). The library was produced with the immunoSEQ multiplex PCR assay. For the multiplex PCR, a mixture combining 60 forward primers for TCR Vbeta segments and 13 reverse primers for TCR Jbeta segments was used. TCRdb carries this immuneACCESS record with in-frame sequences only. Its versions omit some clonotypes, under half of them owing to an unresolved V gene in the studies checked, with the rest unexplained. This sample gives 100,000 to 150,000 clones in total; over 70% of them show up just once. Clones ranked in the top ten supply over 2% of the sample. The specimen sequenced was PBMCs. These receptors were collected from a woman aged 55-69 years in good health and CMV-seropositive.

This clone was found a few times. Written as DNA, the CDR3 is TGTGCCAGCAGCCCCGACGCGGGTGACGAGCAGTACTTC. Translated, it gives CASSPDAGDEQYF. The J gene is TRBJ2-7, the V gene TRBV4-2; D may be TRBD2 (5 bases). The V gene's germline CDR1 is LGHNA and CDR2 YNFKEQ. Trimming stripped 4 bases from V and 5 bases from J, with 12 bases between. The CDR3 has 13 residues.

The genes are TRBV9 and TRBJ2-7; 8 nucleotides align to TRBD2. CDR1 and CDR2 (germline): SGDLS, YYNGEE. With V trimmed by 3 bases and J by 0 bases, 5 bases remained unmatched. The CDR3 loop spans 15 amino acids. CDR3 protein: CASSALAGSSYEQYF. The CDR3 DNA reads TGTGCCAGCAGCGCCTTAGCGGGAAGCTCCTACGAGCAGTACTTC.

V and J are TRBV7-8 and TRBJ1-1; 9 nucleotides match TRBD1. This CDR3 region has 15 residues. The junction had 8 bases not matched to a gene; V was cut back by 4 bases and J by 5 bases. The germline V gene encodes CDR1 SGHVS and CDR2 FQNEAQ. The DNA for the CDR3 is TGTGCCAGCAGCTCCCAGGGACAGGGTGGAACTGAAGCTTTCTTT. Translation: CASSSQGQGGTEAFF. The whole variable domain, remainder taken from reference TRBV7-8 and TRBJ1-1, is GAGVSQSPRYKVAKRGQDVALRCDPISGHVSLFWYQQALGQGPEFLTYFQNEAQLDKSGLPSDRFFAERPEGSVSTLKIQRTQQEDSAVYLCASSSQGQGGTEAFFGQGTRLTVV.

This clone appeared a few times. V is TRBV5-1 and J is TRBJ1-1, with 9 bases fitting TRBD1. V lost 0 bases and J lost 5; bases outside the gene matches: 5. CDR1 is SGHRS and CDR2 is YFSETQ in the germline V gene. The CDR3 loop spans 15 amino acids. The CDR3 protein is CASSLDGQGRTEAFF. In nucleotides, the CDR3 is TGCGCCAGCAGCTTGGATGGACAGGGGAGAACTGAAGCTTTCTTT.

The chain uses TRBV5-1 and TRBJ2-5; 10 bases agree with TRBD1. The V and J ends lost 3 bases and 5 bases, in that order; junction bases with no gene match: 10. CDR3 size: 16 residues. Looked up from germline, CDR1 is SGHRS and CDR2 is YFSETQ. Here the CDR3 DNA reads TGCGCCAGCAGCTGGGCAGACAGGGGGCGCGGGGAGACCCAGTACTTC. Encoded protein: CASSWADRGRGETQYF.

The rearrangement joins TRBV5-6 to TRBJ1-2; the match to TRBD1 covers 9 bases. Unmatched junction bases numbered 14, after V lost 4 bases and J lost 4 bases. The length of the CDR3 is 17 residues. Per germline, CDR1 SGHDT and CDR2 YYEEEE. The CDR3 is CASSRQQGADVVYGYTF. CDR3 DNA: TGTGCCAGCAGCCGCCAACAGGGGGCGGATGTCGTCTATGGCTACACCTTC.

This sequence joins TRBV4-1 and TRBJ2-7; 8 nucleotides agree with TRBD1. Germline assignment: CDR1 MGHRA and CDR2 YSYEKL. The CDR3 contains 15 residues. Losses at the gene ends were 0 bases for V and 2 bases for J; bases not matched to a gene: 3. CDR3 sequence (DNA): TGCGCCAGCAGCCAAGATGAGGACAGGGCCTACGAGCAGTACTTC. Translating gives CASSQDEDRAYEQYF.

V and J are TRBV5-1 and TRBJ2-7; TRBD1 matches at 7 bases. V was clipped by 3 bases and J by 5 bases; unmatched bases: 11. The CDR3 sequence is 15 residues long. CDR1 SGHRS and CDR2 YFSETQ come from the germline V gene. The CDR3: CASSSKQGYENEQYF. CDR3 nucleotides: TGCGCCAGCAGCTCGAAACAGGGGTATGAGAACGAGCAGTACTTC.

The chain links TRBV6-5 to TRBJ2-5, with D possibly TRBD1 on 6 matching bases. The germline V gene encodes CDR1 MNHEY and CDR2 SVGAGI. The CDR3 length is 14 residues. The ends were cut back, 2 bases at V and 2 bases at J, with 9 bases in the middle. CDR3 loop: CASSYLGQQETQYF. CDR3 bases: TGTGCCAGCAGTTACCTGGGACAACAAGAGACCCAGTACTTC.

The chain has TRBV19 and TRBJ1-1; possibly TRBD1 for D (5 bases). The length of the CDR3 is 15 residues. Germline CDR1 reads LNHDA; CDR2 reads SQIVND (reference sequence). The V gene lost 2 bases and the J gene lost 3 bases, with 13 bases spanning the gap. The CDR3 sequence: CASSINRGGDTEAFF. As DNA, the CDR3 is TGTGCCAGTAGTATAAATCGGGGAGGGGACACTGAAGCTTTCTTT.